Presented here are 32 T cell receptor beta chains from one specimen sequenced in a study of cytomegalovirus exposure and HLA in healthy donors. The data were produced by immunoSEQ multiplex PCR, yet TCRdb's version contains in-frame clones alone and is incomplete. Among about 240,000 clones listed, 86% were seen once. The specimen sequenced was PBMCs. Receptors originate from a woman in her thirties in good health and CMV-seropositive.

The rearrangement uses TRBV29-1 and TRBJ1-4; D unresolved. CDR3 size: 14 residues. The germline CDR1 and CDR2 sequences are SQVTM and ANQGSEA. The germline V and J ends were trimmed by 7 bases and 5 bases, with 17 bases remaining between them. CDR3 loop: CSANGRRQNEKLFF. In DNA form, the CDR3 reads TGCAGCGCCAACGGGAGGAGGCAAAATGAAAAACTGTTTTTT.

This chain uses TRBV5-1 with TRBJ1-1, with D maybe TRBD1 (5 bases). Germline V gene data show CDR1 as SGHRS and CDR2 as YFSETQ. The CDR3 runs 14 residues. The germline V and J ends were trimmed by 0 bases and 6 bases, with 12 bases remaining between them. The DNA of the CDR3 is TGCGCCAGCAGCTTGGCCGGGGGATACGCTGAAGCTTTCTTT. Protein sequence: CASSLAGGYAEAFF.

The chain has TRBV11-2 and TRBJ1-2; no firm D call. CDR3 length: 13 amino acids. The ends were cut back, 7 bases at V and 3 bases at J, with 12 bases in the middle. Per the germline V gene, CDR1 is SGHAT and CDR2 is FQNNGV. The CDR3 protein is CASKPGRDYGYTF. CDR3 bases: TGTGCCAGCAAACCGGGAAGGGACTATGGCTACACCTTC. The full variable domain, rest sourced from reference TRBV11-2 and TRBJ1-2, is EAGVAQSPRYKIIEKRQSVAFWCNPISGHATLYWYQQILGQGPKLLIQFQNNGVVDDSQLPKDRFSAERLKGVDSTLKIQPAKLEDSAVYLCASKPGRDYGYTFGSGTRLTVV.

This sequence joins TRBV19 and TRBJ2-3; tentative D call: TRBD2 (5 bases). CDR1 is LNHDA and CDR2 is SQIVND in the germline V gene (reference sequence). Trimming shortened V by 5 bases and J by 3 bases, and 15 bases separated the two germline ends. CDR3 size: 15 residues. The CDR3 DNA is TGTGCCAGTAGTCCCCCCGGGGTTCGTACAGATACGCAGTATTTT. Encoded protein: CASSPPGVRTDTQYF.

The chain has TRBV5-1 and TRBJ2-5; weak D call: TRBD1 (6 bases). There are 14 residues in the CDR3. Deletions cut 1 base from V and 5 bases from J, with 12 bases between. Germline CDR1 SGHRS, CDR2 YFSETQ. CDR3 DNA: TGCGCCAGCAGCTTGTACAGGGCACACGAGACCCAGTACTTC. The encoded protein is CASSLYRAHETQYF. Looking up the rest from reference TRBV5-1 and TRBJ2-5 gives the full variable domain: KAGVTQTPRYLIKTRGQQVTLSCSPISGHRSVSWYQQTPGQGLQFLFEYFSETQRNKGNFPGRFSGRQFSNSRSEMNVSTLELGDSALYLCASSLYRAHETQYFGPGTRLLVL.

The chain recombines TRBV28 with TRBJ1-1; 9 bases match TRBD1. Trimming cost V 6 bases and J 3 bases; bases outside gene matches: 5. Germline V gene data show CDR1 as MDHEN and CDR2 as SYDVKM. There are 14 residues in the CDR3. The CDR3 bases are TGTGCCAGCAGGCCGGGACAGGGATACACTGAAGCTTTCTTT. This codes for CASRPGQGYTEAFF.

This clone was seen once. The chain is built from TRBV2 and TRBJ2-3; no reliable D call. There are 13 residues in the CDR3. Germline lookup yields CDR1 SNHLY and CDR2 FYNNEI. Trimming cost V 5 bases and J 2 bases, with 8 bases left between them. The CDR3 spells CASSLRLTDTQYF. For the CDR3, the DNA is TGTGCCAGCAGTCTGCGCCTCACAGATACGCAGTATTTT.

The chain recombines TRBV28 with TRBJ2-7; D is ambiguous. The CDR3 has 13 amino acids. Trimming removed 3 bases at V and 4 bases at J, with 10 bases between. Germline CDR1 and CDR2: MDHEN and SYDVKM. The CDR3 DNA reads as TGTGCCAGCAGTTTCGTTCTAGTTTACGAGCAGTACTTC. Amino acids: CASSFVLVYEQYF. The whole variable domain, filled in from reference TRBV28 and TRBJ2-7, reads DVKVTQSSRYLVKRTGEKVFLECVQDMDHENMFWYRQDPGLGLRLIYFSYDVKMKEKGDIPEGYSVSREKKERFSLILESASTNQTSMYLCASSFVLVYEQYFGPGTRLTVT.

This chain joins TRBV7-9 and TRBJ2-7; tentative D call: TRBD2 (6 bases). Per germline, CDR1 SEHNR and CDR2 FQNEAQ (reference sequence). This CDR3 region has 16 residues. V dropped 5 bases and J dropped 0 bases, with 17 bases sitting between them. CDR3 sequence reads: CASSPGAAASSYEQYF. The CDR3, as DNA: TGTGCCAGCAGCCCGGGAGCGGCAGCTAGCTCCTACGAGCAGTACTTC.

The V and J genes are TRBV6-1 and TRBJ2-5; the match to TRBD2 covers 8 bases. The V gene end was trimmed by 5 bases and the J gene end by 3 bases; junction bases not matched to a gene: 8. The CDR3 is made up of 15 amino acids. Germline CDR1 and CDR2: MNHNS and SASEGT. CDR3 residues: CASSSPGTRKETQYF. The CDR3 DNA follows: TGTGCCAGCAGTTCCCCCGGGACTAGAAAAGAGACCCAGTACTTC.

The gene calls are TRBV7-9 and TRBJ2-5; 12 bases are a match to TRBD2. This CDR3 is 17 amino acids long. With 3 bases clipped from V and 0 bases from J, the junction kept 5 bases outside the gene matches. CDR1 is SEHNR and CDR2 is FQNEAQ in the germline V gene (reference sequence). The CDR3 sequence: CASSFGLAGLYQETQYF. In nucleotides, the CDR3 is TGTGCCAGCAGCTTTGGACTAGCGGGGCTGTACCAAGAGACCCAGTACTTC.

CDR3: CATGGASGGQETQYF. CDR3 in DNA: TGTGCCACCGGTGGGGCTAGCGGGGGACAAGAGACCCAGTACTTC. V is TRBV10-3 and J is TRBJ2-5; the match to TRBD2 covers 10 bases. This CDR3 spans 15 amino acids. The germline CDR1 and CDR2 sequences are ENHRY and SYGVKD. J was trimmed by 2 bases and V by 10 bases; bases with no gene match: 10.

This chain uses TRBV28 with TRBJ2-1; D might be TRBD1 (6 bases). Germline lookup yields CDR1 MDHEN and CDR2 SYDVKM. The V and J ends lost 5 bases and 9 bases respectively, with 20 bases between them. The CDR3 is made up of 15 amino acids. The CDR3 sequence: CASSRRPNRESEQFF. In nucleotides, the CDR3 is TGTGCCAGCAGTCGACGACCGAACAGGGAATCTGAGCAGTTCTTC.

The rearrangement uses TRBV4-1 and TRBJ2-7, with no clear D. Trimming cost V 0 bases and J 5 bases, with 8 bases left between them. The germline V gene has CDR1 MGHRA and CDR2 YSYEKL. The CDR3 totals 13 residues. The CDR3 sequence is CASSQESQNEQYF. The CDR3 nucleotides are TGCGCCAGCAGCCAAGAATCCCAAAACGAGCAGTACTTC.

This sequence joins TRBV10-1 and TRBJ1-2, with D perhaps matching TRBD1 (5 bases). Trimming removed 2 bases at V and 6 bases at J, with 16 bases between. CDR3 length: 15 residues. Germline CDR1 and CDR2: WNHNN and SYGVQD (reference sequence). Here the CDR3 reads CASSERGRVLNGYTF. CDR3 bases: TGCGCCAGCAGTGAGCGTGGCAGGGTCTTAAATGGCTACACCTTC.

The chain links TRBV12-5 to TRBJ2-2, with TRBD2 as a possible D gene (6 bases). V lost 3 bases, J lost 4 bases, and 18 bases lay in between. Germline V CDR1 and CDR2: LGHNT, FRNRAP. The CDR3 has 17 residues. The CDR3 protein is CASGFGLAINITGELFF. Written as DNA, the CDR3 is TGTGCTAGTGGTTTCGGCCTAGCGATTAACATCACCGGGGAGCTGTTTTTT.

The DNA of the CDR3 is TGCGCCAGCAGCCCCCCTCAAGAGACCCAGTACTTC. It codes for CASSPPQETQYF. The rearrangement uses TRBV4-1 and TRBJ2-5; D unresolved. The CDR3 has 12 amino acids. Per germline, CDR1 MGHRA and CDR2 YSYEKL. V was clipped by 4 bases and J by 2 bases, with 5 bases between them.

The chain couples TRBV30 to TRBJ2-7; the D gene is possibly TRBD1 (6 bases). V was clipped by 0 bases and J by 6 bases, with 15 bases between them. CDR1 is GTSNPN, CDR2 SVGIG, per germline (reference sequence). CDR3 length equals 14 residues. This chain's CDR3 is CAWSVTGPIVEQYF. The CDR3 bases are TGTGCCTGGAGTGTTACAGGGCCCATCGTCGAGCAGTACTTC.

CDR3 protein: CASSEPGGSYNEQFF. CDR3 bases: TGTGCCAGCAGCGAGCCAGGGGGATCCTACAATGAGCAGTTCTTC. The V gene is TRBV4-2, the J gene TRBJ2-1; 7 nucleotides agree with TRBD1. Germline V CDR1 and CDR2: LGHNA, YNFKEQ. This CDR3 is 15 amino acids long. V was pared by 5 bases and J by 1 base, with 5 bases of the junction left unmatched.

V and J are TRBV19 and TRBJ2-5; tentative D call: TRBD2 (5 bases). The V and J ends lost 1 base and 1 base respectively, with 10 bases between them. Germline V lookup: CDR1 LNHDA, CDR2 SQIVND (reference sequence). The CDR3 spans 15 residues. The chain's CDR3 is CASSIGVGIQETQYF. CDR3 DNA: TGTGCCAGTAGTATAGGAGTCGGGATCCAAGAGACCCAGTACTTC.

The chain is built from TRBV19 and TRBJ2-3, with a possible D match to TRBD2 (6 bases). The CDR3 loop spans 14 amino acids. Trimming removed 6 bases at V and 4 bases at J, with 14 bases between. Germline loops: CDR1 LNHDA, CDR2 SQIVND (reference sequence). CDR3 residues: CASSNGRGADTQYF. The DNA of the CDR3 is TGTGCCAGTAGCAACGGGAGAGGGGCAGATACGCAGTATTTT.

DNA of the CDR3: TGTGCCTTACAGGGGAGAGGAACTGAAGCTTTCTTT. It encodes CALQGRGTEAFF. The chain employs TRBV30 and TRBJ1-1; the match to TRBD1 covers 7 bases. The J segment lost 5 bases and the V segment lost 7 bases, leaving 7 bases of the junction unmatched. CDR1 GTSNPN and CDR2 SVGIG come from the germline V gene (reference sequence). The CDR3 covers 12 residues.

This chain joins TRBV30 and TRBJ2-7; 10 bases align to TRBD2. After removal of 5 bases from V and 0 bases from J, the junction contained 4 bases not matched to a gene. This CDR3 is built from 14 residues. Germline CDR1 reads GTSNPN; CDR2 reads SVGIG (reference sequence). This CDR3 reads CAWGLAGGSYEQYF. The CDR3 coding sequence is TGTGCCTGGGGTTTAGCGGGAGGCTCCTACGAGCAGTACTTC.

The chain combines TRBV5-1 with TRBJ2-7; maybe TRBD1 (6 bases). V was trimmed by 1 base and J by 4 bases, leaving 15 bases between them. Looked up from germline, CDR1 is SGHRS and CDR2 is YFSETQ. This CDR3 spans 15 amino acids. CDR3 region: CASSLSQGTRYEQYF. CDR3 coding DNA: TGCGCCAGCAGCTTGAGTCAGGGGACACGATACGAGCAGTACTTC.

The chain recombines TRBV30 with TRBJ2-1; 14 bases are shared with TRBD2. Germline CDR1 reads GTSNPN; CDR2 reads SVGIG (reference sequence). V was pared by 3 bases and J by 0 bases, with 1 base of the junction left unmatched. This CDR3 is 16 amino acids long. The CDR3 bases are TGTGCCTGGAGCGGGACTAGCGGGGGCTCCTACAATGAGCAGTTCTTC. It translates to CAWSGTSGGSYNEQFF.

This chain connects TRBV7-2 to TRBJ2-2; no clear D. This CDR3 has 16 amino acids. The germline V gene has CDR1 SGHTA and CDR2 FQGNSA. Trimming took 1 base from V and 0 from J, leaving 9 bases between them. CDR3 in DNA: TGTGCCAGCAGCTTAGTCGGGTTTGCGAACACCGGGGAGCTGTTTTTT. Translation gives CASSLVGFANTGELFF.

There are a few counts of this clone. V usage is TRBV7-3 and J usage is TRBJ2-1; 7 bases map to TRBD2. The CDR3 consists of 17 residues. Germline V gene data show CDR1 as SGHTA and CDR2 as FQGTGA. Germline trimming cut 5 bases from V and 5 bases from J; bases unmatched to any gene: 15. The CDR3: CASSERTGLVLNNEQFF. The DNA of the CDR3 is TGTGCCAGCAGCGAACGTACCGGACTAGTCCTAAACAATGAGCAGTTCTTC.

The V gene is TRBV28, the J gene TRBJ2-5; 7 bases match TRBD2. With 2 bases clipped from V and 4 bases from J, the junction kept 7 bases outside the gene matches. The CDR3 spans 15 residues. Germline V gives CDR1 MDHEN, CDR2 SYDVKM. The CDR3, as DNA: TGTGCCAGCAGTTTAATCGTACGGACTAGAGAGACCCAGTACTTC. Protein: CASSLIVRTRETQYF.

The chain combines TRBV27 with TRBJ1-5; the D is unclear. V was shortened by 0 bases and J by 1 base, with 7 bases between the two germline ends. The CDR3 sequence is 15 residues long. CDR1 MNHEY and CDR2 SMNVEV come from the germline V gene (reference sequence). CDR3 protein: CASSLSAGSNQPQHF. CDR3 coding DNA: TGTGCCAGCAGTTTATCGGCGGGGAGCAATCAGCCCCAGCATTTT.

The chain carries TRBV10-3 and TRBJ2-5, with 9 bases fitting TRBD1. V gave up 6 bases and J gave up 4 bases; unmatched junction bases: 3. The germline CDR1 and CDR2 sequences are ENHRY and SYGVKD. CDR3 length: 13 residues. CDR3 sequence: CAISRDRVETQYF. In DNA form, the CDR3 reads TGTGCCATCAGCCGGGACAGGGTAGAGACCCAGTACTTC.

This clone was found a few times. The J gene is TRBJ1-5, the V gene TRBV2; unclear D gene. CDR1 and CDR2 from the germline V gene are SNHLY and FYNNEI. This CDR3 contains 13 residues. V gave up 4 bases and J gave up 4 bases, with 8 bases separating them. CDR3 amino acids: CASSGRENQPQHF. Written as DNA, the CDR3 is TGTGCCAGCAGTGGACGGGAGAATCAGCCCCAGCATTTT.

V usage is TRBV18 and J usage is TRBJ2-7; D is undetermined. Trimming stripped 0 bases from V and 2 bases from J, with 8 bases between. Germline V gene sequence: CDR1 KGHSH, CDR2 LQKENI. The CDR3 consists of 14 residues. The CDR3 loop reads CASSPPYSTYEQYF. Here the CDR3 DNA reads TGTGCCAGCTCACCACCGTACAGTACCTACGAGCAGTACTTC.